Below, one T cell receptor beta chain is given with its context. Its target is not known. The CDR3 length is 17 residues. The J segment lost 7 bases and the V segment lost 4 bases, leaving 17 bases of the junction unmatched. In germline, CDR1 is SGHNT, CDR2 YYREEE (reference sequence). This entry comes from a study of identifying expanded T cells in peripheral blood. Study-wide results and limits: Technical replicates showed about 1.2 changed clones; roughly two weeks about 16.4; four weeks 19. Clone count variance between approximately two-week samples rose with total template count.

Assay used: immunoSEQ multiplex PCR; TCRdb lists only in-frame clones, some missing. The sample includes about 90,000 clones, roughly 90% seen only once; the top ten take approximately 5.4%. No infections or other immune events were documented during collection. This sequence was found in a person between 18 and 75 years old in good health. This chain connects TRBV5-4 to TRBJ2-3, with 8 bases identical to TRBD2. Sequencing was done on a sample of blood. The CDR3 DNA reads as TGTGCCAGCAGCCCCCGGGGATCAGCGGGGGCGAAGAATACGCAGTATTTT. Encoded protein: CASSPRGSAGAKNTQYF.